This is a list of T cell receptor beta chains from one sample in a study of chemoradiotherapy in HPV16-positive cancers. Repertoires were generated with immunoSEQ multiplex PCR, while TCRdb's copy carries only in-frame clones and drops some. The repertoire includes approximately 11,000 clones, roughly 80% of them detected once, and approximately 0.98% sits in the top ten. The material was obtained from a patient who underwent chemoradiotherapy. These receptors were collected from a human donor with HPV-associated anogenital cancer. CDR3s leave out the opening cysteine and the closing phenylalanine or tryptophan.

j_gene: TRBJ1-3; v_gene: TRBV19; CDR3aa: ASRFDRSSGNTIY
j_gene: TRBJ2-4; v_gene: TRBV19; CDR3aa: ASSISLGAGIQY
j_gene: TRBJ1-4; v_gene: TRBV28; CDR3aa: ATTGSNEKLF
j_gene: TRBJ1-5; v_gene: TRBV30; CDR3aa: AWSVRQGASNQPQH
j_gene: TRBJ1-5; v_gene: TRBV2; CDR3aa: ASSTSQGEVGQPQH
j_gene: TRBJ1-1; v_gene: TRBV29-1; CDR3aa: SGQTGNTEAF
j_gene: TRBJ2-7; v_gene: TRBV27; CDR3aa: ASSFAGGVGEQY
j_gene: TRBJ2-2; v_gene: TRBV19; CDR3aa: ASSINGGRVAGELF
j_gene: TRBJ1-2; v_gene: TRBV30; CDR3aa: AWSVGRPHGYT
j_gene: TRBJ2-6; v_gene: TRBV5-6; CDR3aa: ASSLNQISGANVLT
j_gene: TRBJ2-2; v_gene: TRBV18; CDR3aa: ASSPLAVRGHTGELF
j_gene: TRBJ2-2; v_gene: TRBV30; CDR3aa: ACLSGGTFTGELF
j_gene: TRBJ2-7; v_gene: TRBV4-3; CDR3aa: ASSLQAGISYEQY
j_gene: TRBJ2-3; v_gene: TRBV27; CDR3aa: ASSFGGGTDTQY
j_gene: TRBJ2-7; v_gene: TRBV27; CDR3aa: ASSPSGSYSYEQY
j_gene: TRBJ2-1; v_gene: TRBV7-2; CDR3aa: ASSKIRGSEQF
j_gene: TRBJ2-7; v_gene: TRBV18; CDR3aa: ASSPGVDYEQY
j_gene: TRBJ1-1; v_gene: TRBV21-1; CDR3aa: ASSVRAGYMNTEAF
j_gene: TRBJ2-7; v_gene: TRBV5-4; CDR3aa: ASSLYVGSEQY
j_gene: TRBJ2-1; v_gene: TRBV7-2; CDR3aa: ASSGASSYNEQF
j_gene: TRBJ1-2; v_gene: TRBV16; CDR3aa: ASSQSRGAGYT
j_gene: TRBJ2-3; v_gene: TRBV28; CDR3aa: ASSSVSAGLPFNTDTQY
j_gene: TRBJ2-5; v_gene: TRBV15; CDR3aa: ATSREFGSPETQY
j_gene: TRBJ2-5; v_gene: TRBV28; CDR3aa: ASSSQLMQTQY
j_gene: TRBJ2-2; v_gene: TRBV29-1; CDR3aa: SVVGVGGELF
j_gene: TRBJ2-7; v_gene: TRBV7-6; CDR3aa: ASSLNTGGLSYEQY
j_gene: TRBJ1-6; v_gene: TRBV19; CDR3aa: ASSIGSGLASNSPLH
j_gene: TRBJ1-5; v_gene: TRBV5-4; CDR3aa: ASSLGDQPQH
j_gene: TRBJ2-3; v_gene: TRBV27; CDR3aa: ASSLGWAPTDTQY
j_gene: TRBJ2-1; v_gene: TRBV19; CDR3aa: ASSPSYSEGQF
j_gene: TRBJ1-6; v_gene: TRBV7-9; CDR3aa: ASSAPGRVPNSPLH
j_gene: TRBJ2-7; v_gene: TRBV7-8; CDR3aa: ASSPNLYEQY
j_gene: TRBJ1-2; v_gene: TRBV28; CDR3aa: ASSLVGQELGYGYT
j_gene: TRBJ2-5; v_gene: TRBV28; CDR3aa: ASSSSGAGGSKQY
j_gene: TRBJ2-3; v_gene: TRBV28; CDR3aa: ASRKKQGTDTQY
j_gene: TRBJ2-1; v_gene: TRBV9; CDR3aa: ASSSLAGSYNEQF
j_gene: TRBJ2-7; v_gene: TRBV18; CDR3aa: ASSPPGGPSYEQY
j_gene: TRBJ2-5; v_gene: TRBV29-1; CDR3aa: SVDAGVKETQY
j_gene: TRBJ2-3; v_gene: TRBV5-4; CDR3aa: AGKRGDGRLDTQY
j_gene: TRBJ1-6; v_gene: TRBV5-1; CDR3aa: ASSSRFDNSPLH
j_gene: TRBJ2-7; v_gene: TRBV28; CDR3aa: ASSPQDGPSYEQY
j_gene: TRBJ2-1; v_gene: TRBV6-1; CDR3aa: ASSEKVPAGNYNEQF
j_gene: TRBJ2-1; v_gene: TRBV4-3; CDR3aa: ASSQFRDRGNEQF
j_gene: TRBJ2-5; v_gene: TRBV18; CDR3aa: ASSPEIAQETQY
j_gene: TRBJ2-5; v_gene: TRBV4-2; CDR3aa: ASSQRMGLEQETQY
j_gene: TRBJ1-2; v_gene: TRBV4-3; CDR3aa: ASSRGTANYGYT
j_gene: TRBJ2-2; v_gene: TRBV5-1; CDR3aa: ASSLQGSNTGELF
j_gene: TRBJ1-5; v_gene: TRBV5-5; CDR3aa: ASSAGTGYSQPQH
j_gene: TRBJ2-3; v_gene: TRBV2; CDR3aa: ASSSGGGTDTQY
j_gene: TRBJ2-5; v_gene: TRBV5-4; CDR3aa: ASSPFGGRFQETQY
j_gene: TRBJ1-1; v_gene: TRBV9; CDR3aa: ASSVAGRTGGRDTEAF
j_gene: TRBJ1-3; v_gene: TRBV9; CDR3aa: ASSLSGAGNTIY
j_gene: TRBJ2-1; v_gene: TRBV7-9; CDR3aa: ASSPSGRSYNEQF
j_gene: TRBJ1-2; v_gene: TRBV27; CDR3aa: AAGTERLYGYT
j_gene: TRBJ2-7; v_gene: TRBV28; CDR3aa: ASSPGTYYEQY
j_gene: TRBJ1-1; v_gene: TRBV18; CDR3aa: ASSPLPQARPSEAF
j_gene: TRBJ1-2; v_gene: TRBV9; CDR3aa: ASSVGQDYGYT
j_gene: TRBJ2-2; v_gene: TRBV18; CDR3aa: ASSPIHANPNTGELF
j_gene: TRBJ2-5; v_gene: TRBV19; CDR3aa: ATSRGREETQY
j_gene: TRBJ1-1; v_gene: TRBV5-6; CDR3aa: ASSPLYLNTEAF